The clone carrying this TCR beta chain was seen once. The antigen remains undetermined. Measured with immunoSEQ multiplex PCR; TCRdb has only the in-frame clones, and not every one. Altogether approximately 46,000 clones are present, 70% to 80% being singletons, with the ten largest covering under 3%. The data were obtained in a study of OX40 agonist ivuxolimab in advanced cancers. Whole-study context: At 0.01 to 10 mg/kg, ivuxolimab was administered intravenously to patients every 2 weeks. From 23 to 79 years was the age range, with a mean of around 60 years, and around 83% were male.

Study-level results: Relative to CD4+ cells, CD8+ T cells on average had more expanded clones.

The CDR3 runs 18 residues. The V segment lost 5 bases and the J segment 3 bases; nucleotides outside the gene matches: 9. The germline V gene has CDR1 LNHDA and CDR2 SQIVND (reference sequence). This chain uses TRBV19 with TRBJ2-1, with 14 bases matching TRBD2. The sequence was collected from an adult with an advanced solid tumor such as melanoma, head and neck, liver or kidney cancer. The specimen comprised CD4+ or CD8+ T cells sorted from blood, sampled in a trial of the OX40 agonist ivuxolimab. This CDR3 is CASSPRLAGGPGYNEQFF. CDR3 nucleotide sequence: TGTGCCAGTAGTCCCCGACTAGCGGGAGGGCCGGGCTACAATGAGCAGTTCTTC.